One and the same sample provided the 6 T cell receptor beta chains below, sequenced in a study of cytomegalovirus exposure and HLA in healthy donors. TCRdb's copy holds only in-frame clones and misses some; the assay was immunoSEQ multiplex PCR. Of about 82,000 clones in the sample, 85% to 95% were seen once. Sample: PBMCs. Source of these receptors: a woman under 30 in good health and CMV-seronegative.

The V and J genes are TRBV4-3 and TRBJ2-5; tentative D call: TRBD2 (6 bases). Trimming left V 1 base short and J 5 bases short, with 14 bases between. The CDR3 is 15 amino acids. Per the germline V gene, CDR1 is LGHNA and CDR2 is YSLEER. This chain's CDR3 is CASSQGQKGRETQYF. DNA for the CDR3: TGCGCCAGCAGCCAAGGTCAAAAGGGGAGGGAGACCCAGTACTTC.

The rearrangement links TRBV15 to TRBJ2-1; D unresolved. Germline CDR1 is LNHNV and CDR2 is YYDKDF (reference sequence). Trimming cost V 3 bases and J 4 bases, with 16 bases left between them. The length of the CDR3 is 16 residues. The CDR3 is CATSSRLADSYNEQFF. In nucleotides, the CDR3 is TGTGCCACCAGCAGTCGACTGGCGGATTCTTACAATGAGCAGTTCTTC.

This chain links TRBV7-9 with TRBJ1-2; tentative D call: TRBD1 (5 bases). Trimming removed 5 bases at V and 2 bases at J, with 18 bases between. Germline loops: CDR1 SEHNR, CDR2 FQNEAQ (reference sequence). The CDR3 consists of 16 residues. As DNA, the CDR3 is TGTGCCAGCAGCCTCTCATGGGGGGGGTCCAACTATGGCTACACCTTC. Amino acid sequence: CASSLSWGGSNYGYTF.

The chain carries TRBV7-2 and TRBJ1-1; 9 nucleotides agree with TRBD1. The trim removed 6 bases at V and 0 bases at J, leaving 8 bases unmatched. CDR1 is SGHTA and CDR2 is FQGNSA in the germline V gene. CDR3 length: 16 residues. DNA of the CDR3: TGTGCCAGCAGAACCGGGACAGGGCTTATGAACACTGAAGCTTTCTTT. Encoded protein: CASRTGTGLMNTEAFF.

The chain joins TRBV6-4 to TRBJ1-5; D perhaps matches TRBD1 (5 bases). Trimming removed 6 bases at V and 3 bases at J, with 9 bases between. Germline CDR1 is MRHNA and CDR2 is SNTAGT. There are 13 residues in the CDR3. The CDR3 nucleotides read TGTGCCAGCAGCCCGGACACCAATCAGCCCCAGCATTTT. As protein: CASSPDTNQPQHF.

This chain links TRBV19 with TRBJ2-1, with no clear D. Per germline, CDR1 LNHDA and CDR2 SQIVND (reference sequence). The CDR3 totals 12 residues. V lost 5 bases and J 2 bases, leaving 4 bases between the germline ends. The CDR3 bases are TGTGCCAGTAGTCAGGCCTACAATGAGCAGTTCTTC. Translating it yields CASSQAYNEQFF.